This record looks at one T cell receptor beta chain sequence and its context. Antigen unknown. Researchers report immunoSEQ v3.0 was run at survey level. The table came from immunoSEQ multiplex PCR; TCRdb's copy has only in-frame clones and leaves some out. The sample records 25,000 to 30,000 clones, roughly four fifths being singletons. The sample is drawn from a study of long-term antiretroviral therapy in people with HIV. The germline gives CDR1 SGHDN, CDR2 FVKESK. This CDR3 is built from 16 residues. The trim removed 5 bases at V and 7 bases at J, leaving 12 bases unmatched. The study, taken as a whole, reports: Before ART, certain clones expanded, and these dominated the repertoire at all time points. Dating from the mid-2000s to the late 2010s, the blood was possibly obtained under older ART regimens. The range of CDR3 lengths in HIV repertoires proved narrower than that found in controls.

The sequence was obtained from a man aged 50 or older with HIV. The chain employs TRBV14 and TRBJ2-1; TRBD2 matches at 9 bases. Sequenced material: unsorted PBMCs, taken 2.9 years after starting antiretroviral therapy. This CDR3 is CASSKGLAFFENEQFF. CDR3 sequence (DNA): TGTGCCAGCAGCAAGGGACTAGCATTTTTTGAGAATGAGCAGTTCTTC.